This T cell receptor (beta chain) derives from a study of identifying expanded T cells in peripheral blood. Study-level findings and limits: Variance in clone template counts between roughly 2-week samples significantly increased with total template count across all healthy donors.

Trimming removed 3 bases from V and 2 bases from J; junction bases left unmatched: 6. This CDR3 is 14 amino acids long. Per the germline V gene, CDR1 is GTSNPN and CDR2 is SVGIG (reference sequence). Here immunoSEQ multiplex PCR was the method, and the copy in TCRdb shows in-frame clones only, minus some. Of more than 75,000 clones listed, 85% to 90% are singletons. A remark on this clone: Its cognate antigen is unknown.

The rearrangement uses TRBV30 and TRBJ1-2, with 7 positions matching TRBD1. This receptor was taken from a person aged 18 to 75 in good health. Input material: blood. The CDR3 region is CAWSRGQINYGYTF. The CDR3, as DNA: TGTGCCTGGAGCCGGGGACAGATAAACTATGGCTACACCTTC.